The 27 T cell receptor beta chains presented below share a single source sample, sequenced in a study of blood T cells in healthy people across ages. Then a second PCR, running about 6 to 12 cycles, was carried out with a sample-barcoded 5' primer and a J-beta primer mix. TCRdb re-analysed the 5' RACE reads in MiXCR, keeping a single row per CDR3 protein. The table lists 1.5 million to 1.9 million distinct CDR3 sequences, approximately 43% of them singletons. Source material: blood. The source is a woman in her late teens or twenties in good health.

About this clonotype itself: Sequence at one end of the junction differs from germline and may be a read error. The V gene is TRBV14, the J gene TRBJ1-4, with no clear D. The germline CDR1 and CDR2 sequences are SGHDN and FVKESK. The CDR3 covers 12 residues. CDR3 in amino acids: CAGSLLHEKLFF. DNA of the CDR3: TGTGCCGGCAGCCTCCTGCACGAAAAACTGTTTTTT.

This clonotype showed up many times. The chain couples TRBV3-1 to TRBJ2-1; D may be TRBD2 (5 bases). This CDR3 is built from 15 residues. The germline V gene has CDR1 LGHDT and CDR2 YNNKEL (reference sequence). V lost 11 bases and J 3 bases, leaving 20 bases between the germline ends. DNA of the CDR3: TGTGCCCGGAACAATGGAGGTCGCGGCTACAATGAGCAGTTCTTC. Amino acids: CARNNGGRGYNEQFF.

This clonotype was detected a few times. V and J are TRBV3-1 and TRBJ2-5; weak D call: TRBD1 (5 bases). V lost 1 base, J lost 11 bases, and 8 bases lay in between. In germline, CDR1 is LGHDT, CDR2 YNNKEL (reference sequence). CDR3 length equals 11 residues. CDR3 DNA sequence: TGTGCCAGCAGCCAAGGGACAAAGCAGTACTTC. Translated, it gives CASSQGTKQYF.

This clonotype has a single count. The gene calls are TRBV4-2 and TRBJ2-7, with unresolved D. The DNA matches TRBJ2-5 better at its end, which makes the J call doubtful. In germline, CDR1 is LGHNA, CDR2 YNFKEQ. The CDR3 sequence is 13 residues long. The CDR3 nucleotides are TGTGCCAGCAGCCAGGGTCCCGTGGCGACCCAGTACTTC. Its protein product is CASSQGPVATQYF.

This clonotype was picked up a small number of times. The chain joins TRBV5-6 to TRBJ2-1; TRBD2 matches at 13 bases. V lost 5 bases to trimming and J lost 8 bases; unmatched junction nucleotides: 4. This CDR3 comprises 14 residues. Germline CDR1 is SGHDT and CDR2 is YYEEEE. CDR3 residues: CASRRTSGRDEQFF. The CDR3, as DNA: TGTGCCAGCAGACGGACTAGCGGGAGAGATGAGCAGTTCTTC.

This chain joins TRBV7-2 and TRBJ1-1; the D is unclear. Trimming stripped 5 bases from V and 4 bases from J, with 17 bases between. Per germline, CDR1 SGHTA and CDR2 FQGNSA. The CDR3 has 15 residues. DNA for the CDR3: TGTGCCAGCAGCCCCCGGGCAGGTTCGGCCACTGAAGCTTTCTTT. Protein: CASSPRAGSATEAFF.

The chain is built from TRBV25-1 and TRBJ2-1, with D perhaps matching TRBD2 (6 bases). Near its end, the DNA agrees better with TRBJ2-7, so the J call may be wrong. Germline CDR1 reads MGHDK; CDR2 reads SYGVNS. The CDR3 consists of 18 residues. As DNA, the CDR3 is TGTGCCAGCAGTGAACCCCGCGGGGCCGAGAGCTCCTACAATGAGCAGTACTTC. It translates to CASSEPRGAESSYNEQYF.

This clonotype was seen only a few times. This sequence joins TRBV12-3 or TRBV12-4 and TRBJ2-1, with D uncertain. The CDR3 is 12 residues long. Trimming left V 1 base short and J 10 bases short, with 8 bases between. In DNA, the CDR3 is TGTGCCAGCAGTTTAGGGCAAGGCGAGCAGTTCTTC. As protein: CASSLGQGEQFF.

This clonotype was counted a few times. The V and J genes are TRBV29-1 and TRBJ2-5; D not resolved. The CDR3 contains 12 residues. From germline, CDR1 is SQVTM and CDR2 ANQGSEA. V gave up 8 bases and J gave up 1 base, with 11 bases separating them. The CDR3 protein is CSTSRAQETQYF. The CDR3 nucleotides are TGCAGCACAAGCCGGGCCCAAGAGACCCAGTACTTC.

V usage is TRBV29-1 and J usage is TRBJ1-5, with TRBD1 identical over 9 bases. J gave up 1 base and V 7 bases, and 5 bases lay outside the gene matches. Germline CDR1 reads SQVTM; CDR2 reads ANQGSEA. The CDR3 contains 14 residues. CDR3 in amino acids: CSAEQGASNQPQHF. The CDR3 bases are TGCAGCGCCGAACAGGGGGCCAGCAATCAGCCCCAGCATTTT. Variable domain in full (rest from reference TRBV29-1 and TRBJ1-5): SAVISQKPSRDICQRGTSLTIQCQVDSQVTMMFWYRQQPGQSLTLIATANQGSEATYESGFVIDKFPISRPNLTFSTLTVSNMSPEDSSIYLCSAEQGASNQPQHFGDGTRLSIL.

J is TRBJ2-7 and V is TRBV12-3 or TRBV12-4; 7 bases agree with TRBD1. With V trimmed by 4 bases and J by 3 bases, 9 bases remained unmatched. The CDR3 is 15 residues long. The DNA of the CDR3 is TGTGCCAGCAGTTCCGACAGGGATGGGGGCTACGAGCAGTACTTC. Protein: CASSSDRDGGYEQYF.

The gene calls are TRBV2 and TRBJ2-7; 8 nucleotides match TRBD1. Looked up from germline, CDR1 is SNHLY and CDR2 is FYNNEI. The V gene end was trimmed by 7 bases and the J gene end by 5 bases; junction bases not matched to a gene: 4. This CDR3 is 12 amino acids long. The CDR3 DNA follows: TGTGCCAGCACAACGGACAGGGACGAGCAGTACTTC. Its protein product is CASTTDRDEQYF.

The chain carries TRBV20-1 and TRBJ1-1; 7 nucleotides align to TRBD1. Germline assignment: CDR1 DFQATT and CDR2 SNEGSKA (reference sequence). The CDR3 extends over 13 amino acids. V trimming: 0 bases; J trimming: 7 bases; junction bases outside the gene matches: 5. The CDR3 region has the DNA TGCAGTGCTAGAGATGACAGGGCTGATGAAGCTTTCTTT. Protein sequence: CSARDDRADEAFF.

The sample holds many counts of this clonotype. The V call is TRBV4-3, the J call TRBJ2-3, with a tentative D call TRBD2 (5 bases). V shed 0 bases and J shed 8 bases, with 12 bases lying between them. CDR1 and CDR2 (germline): LGHNA, YSLEER. This CDR3 contains 14 residues. CDR3 protein: CASSQDRGTGTQYF. CDR3 DNA sequence: TGCGCCAGCAGCCAAGATCGGGGTACCGGTACGCAGTATTTT.

The CDR3 DNA follows: TGTGCCAGCAGTTACTTGGACAGGGCTTCGAGGGAGCAGTACTTC. This sequence encodes CASSYLDRASREQYF. This chain links TRBV6-2 or TRBV6-3 with TRBJ2-7; 8 bases match TRBD1. This CDR3 spans 15 amino acids. Germline V gene data show CDR1 as MNHEY and CDR2 as SVGEGT. Losses at the gene ends were 1 base for V and 7 bases for J; bases not matched to a gene: 9.

This chain links TRBV20-1 with TRBJ2-1; D not certain. CDR3 length equals 16 residues. Trimming removed 6 bases at V and 7 bases at J, with 25 bases between. Germline CDR1 DFQATT, CDR2 SNEGSKA (reference sequence). DNA of the CDR3: TGCAGTGCGCTCCGCGGAGTAGCCGAGGCCCTTAATGAGCAGTTCTTC. Residues: CSALRGVAEALNEQFF.

The CDR3 reads CASSVVTGPNYGYTF. The CDR3 DNA sequence: TGTGCCAGCAGCGTAGTTACAGGGCCGAACTATGGCTACACCTTC. The rearrangement joins TRBV9 to TRBJ1-2; the D gene is possibly TRBD1 (6 bases). V was trimmed by 0 bases and J by 2 bases, leaving 11 bases between them. This CDR3 comprises 15 residues. Germline V gene data show CDR1 as SGDLS and CDR2 as YYNGEE. Looking up the rest from reference TRBV9 and TRBJ1-2 gives the full variable domain: DSGVTQTPKHLITATGQRVTLRCSPRSGDLSVYWYQQSLDQGLQFLIQYYNGEERAKGNILERFSAQQFPDLHSELNLSSLELGDSALYFCASSVVTGPNYGYTFGSGTRLTVV.

This clonotype was seen a few times. The gene calls are TRBV27 and TRBJ1-5; D remains unclear. Germline V lookup: CDR1 MNHEY, CDR2 SMNVEV (reference sequence). V lost 3 bases to trimming and J lost 7 bases, with 10 bases between them. This CDR3 spans 13 amino acids. CDR3 amino acids: CASSLSFRQPQHF. DNA for the CDR3: TGTGCCAGCAGTTTGTCCTTCCGGCAGCCCCAGCATTTT.

The chain carries TRBV29-1 and TRBJ2-6; maybe TRBD1 (6 bases). In germline, CDR1 is SQVTM, CDR2 ANQGSEA. This CDR3 has 17 amino acids. Trimming cost V 6 bases and J 0 bases, with 18 bases left between them. The CDR3 sequence: CSVYPGQGSSGANVLTF. CDR3 nucleotide sequence: TGCAGCGTCTATCCGGGACAAGGGAGCTCTGGGGCCAACGTCCTGACTTTC.

Of note for this clonotype: The junction does not match germline at one end; this may be a read error. J is TRBJ1-1 and V is TRBV20-1; D is perhaps TRBD1 (5 bases). The CDR3 consists of 11 residues. The V gene's germline CDR1 is DFQATT and CDR2 SNEGSKA (reference sequence). The CDR3 region has the DNA TGCATTGCTAGGGGTTCCACTGAAGCTTTCTTT. It translates to CIARGSTEAFF.

J is TRBJ1-2 and V is TRBV20-1; 9 positions agree with TRBD1. The germline CDR1 and CDR2 sequences are DFQATT and SNEGSKA (reference sequence). The CDR3 totals 13 residues. With V trimmed by 7 bases and J by 8 bases, 11 bases remained unmatched. The CDR3 protein is CSDTSQGARGYTF. DNA of the CDR3: TGCAGTGACACCTCACAGGGGGCTCGGGGCTACACCTTC.

This chain joins TRBV6-6 and TRBJ2-2; D possibly corresponds to TRBD2 (5 bases). Trimming removed 5 bases at V and 5 bases at J, with 18 bases between. Germline V CDR1 and CDR2: MNHNY, SVGAGI (reference sequence). The CDR3 contains 16 residues. This CDR3 reads CASSPFDRTGTGELFF. Here the CDR3 DNA reads TGTGCCAGCAGTCCCTTCGACCGGACGGGAACCGGGGAGCTGTTTTTT.

On this clonotype itself: The junction departs from germline at one end; a sequencing error may be responsible. The chain joins TRBV6-5 to TRBJ2-1; D gene ambiguous. The germline V gene has CDR1 MNHEY and CDR2 SVGAGI. The CDR3 consists of 16 residues. The CDR3 DNA reads TGTGCCAGCAGTTACACGAGCGTCAGCTCCTACAATGAGCAGCTCTTC. Protein sequence: CASSYTSVSSYNEQLF.

The chain carries TRBV7-9 and TRBJ2-1; no definite D call. V lost 5 bases, J lost 0 bases, and 8 bases lay in between. The CDR3 runs 14 residues. Per the germline V gene, CDR1 is SEHNR and CDR2 is FQNEAQ (reference sequence). This CDR3 is CASSVTISYNEQFF. Written as DNA, the CDR3 is TGTGCCAGCAGCGTGACGATCTCCTACAATGAGCAGTTCTTC.

This clonotype was observed a handful of times. The J gene is TRBJ1-5, the V gene TRBV20-1; the D is unclear. V was shortened by 1 base and J by 4 bases, with 14 bases between the two germline ends. The germline V gene has CDR1 DFQATT and CDR2 SNEGSKA (reference sequence). The CDR3 is made up of 15 amino acids. For the CDR3, the DNA is TGCAGTGCTAGAGGCGCCACACGAATTAATCAGCCCCAGCATTTT. Amino acids: CSARGATRINQPQHF.

The chain employs TRBV27 and TRBJ2-7; D is perhaps TRBD1 or TRBD2 (5 bases each). Between the trimmed V and J ends, which lost 5 bases and 0 bases, there was a span of 17 bases. The V gene's germline CDR1 is MNHEY and CDR2 SMNVEV (reference sequence). The CDR3 sequence is 16 residues long. The CDR3 DNA reads TGTGCCAGCAGTCCTTCCGGGACCATCCACTCCTACGAGCAGTACTTC. Translated: CASSPSGTIHSYEQYF.

The chain recombines TRBV21-1 with TRBJ2-4; TRBD1 reflects the table's D call only, with no check against the DNA. TRBV21-1 is shown as a pseudogene. There are 15 residues in the CDR3. The CDR3 bases are TGTGCCAGCAGCATGATGACCGACAGGGGAAACATTCAGTACTTC. This gives the protein CASSMMTDRGNIQYF.